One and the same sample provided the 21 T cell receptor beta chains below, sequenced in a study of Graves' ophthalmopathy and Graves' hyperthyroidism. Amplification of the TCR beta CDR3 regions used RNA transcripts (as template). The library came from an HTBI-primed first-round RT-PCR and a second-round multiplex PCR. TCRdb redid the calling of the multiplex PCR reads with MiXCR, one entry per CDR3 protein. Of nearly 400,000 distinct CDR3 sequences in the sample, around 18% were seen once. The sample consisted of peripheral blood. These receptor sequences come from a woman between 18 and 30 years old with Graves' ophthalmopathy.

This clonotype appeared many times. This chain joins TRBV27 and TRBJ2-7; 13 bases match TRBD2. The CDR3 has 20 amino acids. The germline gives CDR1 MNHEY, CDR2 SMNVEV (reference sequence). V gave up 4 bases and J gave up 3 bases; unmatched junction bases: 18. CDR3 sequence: CASSSRQQTPGLAGSYEQYF. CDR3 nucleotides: TGTGCCAGCAGTTCCCGCCAGCAAACGCCGGGACTAGCGGGGAGCTACGAGCAGTACTTC.

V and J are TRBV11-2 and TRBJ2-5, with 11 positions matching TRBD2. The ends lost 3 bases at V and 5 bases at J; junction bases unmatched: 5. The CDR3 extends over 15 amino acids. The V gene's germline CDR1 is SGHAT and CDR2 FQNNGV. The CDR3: CASSFSASGGETQYF. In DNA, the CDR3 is TGTGCCAGCAGCTTTAGTGCTAGCGGGGGGGAGACCCAGTACTTC.

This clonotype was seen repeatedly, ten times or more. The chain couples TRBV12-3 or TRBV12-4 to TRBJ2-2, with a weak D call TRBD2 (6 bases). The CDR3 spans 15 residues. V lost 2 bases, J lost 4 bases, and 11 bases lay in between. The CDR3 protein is CASSLLREITGELFF. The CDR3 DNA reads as TGTGCCAGCAGTTTACTGCGGGAAATCACCGGGGAGCTGTTTTTT.

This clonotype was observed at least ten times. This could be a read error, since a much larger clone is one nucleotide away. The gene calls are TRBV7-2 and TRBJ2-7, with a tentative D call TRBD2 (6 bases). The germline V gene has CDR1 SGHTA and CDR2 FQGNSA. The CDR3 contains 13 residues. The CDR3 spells CASSLWDSHERYF. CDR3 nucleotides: TGTGCCAGCAGCTTATGGGACTCGCACGAGCGGTACTTC.

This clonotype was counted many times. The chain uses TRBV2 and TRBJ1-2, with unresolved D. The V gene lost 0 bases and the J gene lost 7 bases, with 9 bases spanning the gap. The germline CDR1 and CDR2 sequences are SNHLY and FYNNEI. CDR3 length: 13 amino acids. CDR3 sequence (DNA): TGTGCCAGCAGTGAAGCAGAAGGTCGTGGCTACACCTTC. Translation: CASSEAEGRGYTF.

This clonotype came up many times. The CDR3 sequence: CASSLYSGGNQPQHF. The DNA of the CDR3 is TGTGCCAGCAGCCTCTATTCTGGGGGCAATCAGCCCCAGCATTTT. The gene calls are TRBV7-3 and TRBJ1-5; D is undetermined. Germline CDR1 SGHTA, CDR2 FQGTGA. The CDR3 contains 15 residues. The V gene lost 5 bases and the J gene lost 2 bases, with 13 bases spanning the gap. The full variable domain, its missing parts supplied by reference TRBV7-3 and TRBJ1-5, is GAGVSQTPSNKVTEKGKYVELRCDPISGHTALYWYRQSLGQGPEFLIYFQGTGAADDSGLPNDRFFAVRPEGSVSTLKIQRTERGDSAVYLCASSLYSGGNQPQHFGDGTRLSIL.

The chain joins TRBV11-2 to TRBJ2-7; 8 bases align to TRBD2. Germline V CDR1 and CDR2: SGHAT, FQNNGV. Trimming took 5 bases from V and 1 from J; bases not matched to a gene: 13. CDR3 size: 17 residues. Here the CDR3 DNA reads TGTGCCAGCAGCCTTGGGACTAGAAGGGTAGAATCCTACGAGCAGTACTTC. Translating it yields CASSLGTRRVESYEQYF.

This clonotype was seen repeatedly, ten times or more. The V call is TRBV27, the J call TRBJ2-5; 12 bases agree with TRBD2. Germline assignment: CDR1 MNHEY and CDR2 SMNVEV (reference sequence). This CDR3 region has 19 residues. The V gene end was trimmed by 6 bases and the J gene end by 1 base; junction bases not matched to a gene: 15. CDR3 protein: CASSPLAGGPEVGQETQYF. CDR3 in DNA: TGTGCCAGCAGCCCTCTAGCGGGAGGGCCGGAGGTCGGCCAAGAGACCCAGTACTTC.

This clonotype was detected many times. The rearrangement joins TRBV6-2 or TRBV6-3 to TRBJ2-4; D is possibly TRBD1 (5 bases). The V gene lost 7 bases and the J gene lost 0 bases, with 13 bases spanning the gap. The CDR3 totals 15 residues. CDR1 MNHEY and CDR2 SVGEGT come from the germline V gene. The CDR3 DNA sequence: TGTGCCAGCACCTCCAGGGCCTTAGCCAAAAACATTCAGTACTTC. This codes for CASTSRALAKNIQYF.

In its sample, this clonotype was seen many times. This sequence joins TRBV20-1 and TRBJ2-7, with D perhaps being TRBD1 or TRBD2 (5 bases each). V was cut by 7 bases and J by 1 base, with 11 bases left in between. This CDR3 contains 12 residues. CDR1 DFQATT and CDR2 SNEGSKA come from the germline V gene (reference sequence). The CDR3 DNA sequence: TGCAGTGGCCCGGGACGTTCCTACGAGCAGTACTTC. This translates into CSGPGRSYEQYF.

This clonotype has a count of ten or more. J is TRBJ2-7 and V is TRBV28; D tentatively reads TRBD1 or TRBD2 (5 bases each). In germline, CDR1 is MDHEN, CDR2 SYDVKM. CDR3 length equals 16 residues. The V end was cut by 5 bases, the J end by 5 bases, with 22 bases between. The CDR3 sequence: CASSPPRQKRSHEQYF. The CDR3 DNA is TGTGCCAGCAGTCCGCCGAGACAGAAGCGGTCCCACGAGCAGTACTTC.

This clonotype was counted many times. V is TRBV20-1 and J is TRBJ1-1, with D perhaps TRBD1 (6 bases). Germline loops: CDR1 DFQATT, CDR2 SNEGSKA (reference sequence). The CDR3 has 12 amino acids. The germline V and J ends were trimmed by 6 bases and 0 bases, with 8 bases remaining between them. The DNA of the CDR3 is TGCAGTGCCAGACAGGTGAACACTGAAGCTTTCTTT. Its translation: CSARQVNTEAFF.

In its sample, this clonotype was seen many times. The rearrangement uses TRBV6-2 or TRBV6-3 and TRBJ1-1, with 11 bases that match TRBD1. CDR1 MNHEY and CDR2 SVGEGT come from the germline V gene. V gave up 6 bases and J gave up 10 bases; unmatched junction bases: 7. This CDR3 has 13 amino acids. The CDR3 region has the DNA TGTGCCAGCAGAGTGGGACAGGGGGGCGCAGCTTTCTTT. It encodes CASRVGQGGAAFF.

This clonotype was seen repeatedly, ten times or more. This CDR3 is CASSLEVGAGANVLTF. The CDR3 DNA follows: TGTGCCAGCAGCTTAGAAGTGGGGGCTGGGGCCAACGTCCTGACTTTC. The chain uses TRBV11-2 and TRBJ2-6; D may correspond to TRBD1 or TRBD2 (5 bases each). Trimming left V 0 bases short and J 2 bases short, with 8 bases between. The CDR3 consists of 16 residues. Per germline, CDR1 SGHAT and CDR2 FQNNGV.

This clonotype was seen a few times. This CDR3 reads CAWNPSGANVLTF. In DNA, the CDR3 is TGTGCCTGGAACCCTTCTGGGGCCAACGTCCTGACTTTC. The rearrangement joins TRBV30 to TRBJ2-6, with D unclear. In germline, CDR1 is GTSNPN, CDR2 SVGIG (reference sequence). Trimming removed 4 bases from V and 1 base from J, with 5 bases in between. The CDR3 has 13 amino acids. Based on the CDR3 plus reference TRBV30 and TRBJ2-6, the full variable domain is SQTIHQWPATLVQPVGSPLSLECTVEGTSNPNLYWYRQAAGRGLQLLFYSVGIGQISSEVPQNLSASRPQDRQFILSSKKLLLSDSGFYLCAWNPSGANVLTFGAGSRLTVL.

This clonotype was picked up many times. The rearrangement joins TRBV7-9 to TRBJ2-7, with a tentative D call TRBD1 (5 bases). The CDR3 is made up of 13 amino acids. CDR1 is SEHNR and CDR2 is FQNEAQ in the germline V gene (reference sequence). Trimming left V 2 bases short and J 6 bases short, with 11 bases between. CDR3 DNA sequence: TGTGCCAGCAGCTTACCCCAGGGTTCCGAGCAGTACTTC. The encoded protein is CASSLPQGSEQYF.

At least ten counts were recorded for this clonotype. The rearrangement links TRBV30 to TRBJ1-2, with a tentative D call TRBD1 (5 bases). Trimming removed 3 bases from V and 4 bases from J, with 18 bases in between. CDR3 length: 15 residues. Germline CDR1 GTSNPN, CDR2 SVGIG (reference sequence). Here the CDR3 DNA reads TGTGCCTGGAGCCGAGGGACCGGGGATGGCTATGGCTACACCTTC. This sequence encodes CAWSRGTGDGYGYTF.

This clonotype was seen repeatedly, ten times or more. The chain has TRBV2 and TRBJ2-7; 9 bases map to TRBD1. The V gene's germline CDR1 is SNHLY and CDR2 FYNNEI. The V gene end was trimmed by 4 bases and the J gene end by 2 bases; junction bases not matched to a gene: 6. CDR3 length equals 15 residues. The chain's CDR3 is CASSGTRDRAYEQYF. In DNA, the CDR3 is TGTGCCAGCAGTGGCACTCGGGACAGGGCCTACGAGCAGTACTTC.

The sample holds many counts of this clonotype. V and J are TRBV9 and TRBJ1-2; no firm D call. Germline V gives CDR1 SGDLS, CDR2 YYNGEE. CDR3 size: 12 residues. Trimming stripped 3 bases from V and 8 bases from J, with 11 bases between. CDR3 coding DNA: TGTGCCAGCAGCGAGGGATCGGGGGGCTACACCTTC. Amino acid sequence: CASSEGSGGYTF.

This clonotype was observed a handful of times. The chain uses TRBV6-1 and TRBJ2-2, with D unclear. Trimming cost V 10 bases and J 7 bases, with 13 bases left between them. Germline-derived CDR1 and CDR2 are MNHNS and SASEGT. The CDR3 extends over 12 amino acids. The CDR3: CATSTKSGELFF. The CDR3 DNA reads TGTGCCACCTCGACCAAAAGCGGGGAGCTGTTTTTT.

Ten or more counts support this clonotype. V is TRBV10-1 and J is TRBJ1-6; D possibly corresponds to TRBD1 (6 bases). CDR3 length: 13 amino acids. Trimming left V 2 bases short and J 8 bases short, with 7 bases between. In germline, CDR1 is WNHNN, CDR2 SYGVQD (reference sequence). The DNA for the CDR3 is TGCGCCAGCAGTGAGAGGGGGGATTCACCCCTCCACTTT. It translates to CASSERGDSPLHF.